A single sample gave rise to the 14 T cell receptor beta chains below, sequenced in a study of blood T cell repertoires in COVID-19. Clones were read by immunoSEQ multiplex PCR, and TCRdb kept only the in-frame ones, dropping some. The repertoire consists of 75,000 to 90,000 clones, with roughly 85% occurring once and the leading ten covering 10% to 12%. Sequencing input: peripheral blood. The receptors derive from a human donor in a cohort sampled during active COVID-19.

V usage is TRBV5-8 and J usage is TRBJ1-5, with D uncertain. V shed 0 bases and J shed 7 bases, with 11 bases lying between them. CDR1 is SGHTS, CDR2 YDEGEE, per germline. The CDR3 spans 14 residues. The CDR3 coding sequence is TGTGCCAGCAGCTTGGTTCGGGGTGGACAGCCCCAGCATTTT. Amino acid sequence: CASSLVRGGQPQHF.

The chain recombines TRBV28 with TRBJ1-2, with TRBD1 identical over 10 bases. CDR1 MDHEN and CDR2 SYDVKM come from the germline V gene. The CDR3 has 16 residues. The J segment lost 4 bases and the V segment lost 3 bases, leaving 8 bases of the junction unmatched. CDR3 loop: CASSFPGTGAPYGYTF. DNA of the CDR3: TGTGCCAGCAGTTTCCCCGGGACAGGGGCTCCCTATGGCTACACCTTC.

This clone showed up just once. The V call is TRBV11-3, the J call TRBJ2-3, with D perhaps TRBD2 (5 bases). CDR1 is SGHNT and CDR2 is YENEEA in the germline V gene. The CDR3 totals 14 residues. The ends were cut back, 1 base at V and 0 bases at J, with 5 bases in the middle. CDR3 protein: CASSLGGSTDTQYF. CDR3 DNA: TGTGCCAGCAGCTTAGGCGGGAGCACAGATACGCAGTATTTT.

The chain recombines TRBV6-6 with TRBJ1-5, with D unclear. CDR1 is MNHNY and CDR2 is SVGAGI in the germline V gene (reference sequence). Trimming removed 7 bases from V and 0 bases from J, with 10 bases in between. CDR3 size: 14 residues. The CDR3 DNA sequence: TGTGCCAGCATCCCTAGTTATAGCAATCAGCCCCAGCATTTT. It specifies CASIPSYSNQPQHF.

The V and J genes are TRBV3-1 (or the pseudogene TRBV3-2) and TRBJ2-5; 12 positions match TRBD1. Germline V gene lookup returns CDR1 LGHDT and CDR2 YNNKEL (reference sequence). The CDR3 consists of 16 residues. Germline trimming cut 1 base from V and 5 bases from J; bases unmatched to any gene: 5. Written as DNA, the CDR3 is TGTGCCAGCAGCCAAGTGGGGACAGGGGGCCGGGAGACCCAGTACTTC. Translation: CASSQVGTGGRETQYF.

The rearrangement joins TRBV3-1 (or the pseudogene TRBV3-2) to TRBJ2-7; 16 nucleotides line up with TRBD2. This CDR3 has 19 residues. Trimming took 0 bases from V and 4 from J; bases not matched to a gene: 9. Germline V gene data show CDR1 as LGHDT and CDR2 as YNNKEL (reference sequence). The CDR3 sequence: CASSQDPTGTSGGGYEQYF. The CDR3 bases are TGTGCCAGCAGCCAAGATCCCACCGGGACTAGCGGGGGGGGATACGAGCAGTACTTC.

The rearrangement joins TRBV7-2 to TRBJ1-2; 9 bases map to TRBD1. The CDR3 runs 16 residues. Trimming removed 1 base from V and 6 bases from J; junction bases left unmatched: 9. The germline CDR1 and CDR2 sequences are SGHTA and FQGNSA. The CDR3 DNA sequence: TGTGCCAGCAGCTTAGATCCCATTGACAGGGGGAATGGCTACACCTTC. Amino acids: CASSLDPIDRGNGYTF.

This rearrangement joins TRBV3-1 (or the pseudogene TRBV3-2) to TRBJ1-2; 11 bases are shared with TRBD1. The CDR3 is 18 residues long. Germline trimming cut 5 bases from V and 4 bases from J; bases unmatched to any gene: 15. The germline CDR1 and CDR2 sequences are LGHDT and YNNKEL (reference sequence). The CDR3 is CASSYNKPGQGGGYGYTF. The CDR3 DNA reads as TGTGCCAGCAGCTATAATAAGCCGGGACAGGGGGGAGGCTATGGCTACACCTTC.

The sample holds a few counts of this clone. The CDR3 loop reads CASRSSGRAQETQYF. CDR3 in DNA: TGTGCCAGCAGGTCGAGCGGGAGGGCCCAAGAGACCCAGTACTTC. This chain uses TRBV2 with TRBJ2-5; 10 bases are shared with TRBD2. This CDR3 region has 15 residues. V dropped 6 bases and J dropped 1; count of bases not matched to a gene: 5. Germline V gene lookup returns CDR1 SNHLY and CDR2 FYNNEI.

The chain uses TRBV7-3 and TRBJ2-7; 11 nucleotides line up with TRBD2. Germline CDR1 is SGHTA and CDR2 is FQGTGA. This CDR3 comprises 19 residues. With V trimmed by 5 bases and J by 4 bases, 19 bases remained unmatched. In nucleotides, the CDR3 is TGTGCCAGCAGCCCACCCGTGGGGACTAGCGGAATGCGACCTTACGAGCAGTACTTC. It is translated as CASSPPVGTSGMRPYEQYF.

This chain connects TRBV5-1 to TRBJ1-2; D is possibly TRBD1 (6 bases). Germline V gene data show CDR1 as SGHRS and CDR2 as YFSETQ. The CDR3 spans 15 residues. V was cut by 0 bases and J by 2 bases, with 11 bases left in between. Here the CDR3 reads CASSLEATGNYGYTF. DNA of the CDR3: TGCGCCAGCAGCTTGGAGGCCACAGGGAACTATGGCTACACCTTC.

V gene TRBV13 combines with J gene TRBJ1-2, with 7 bases that match TRBD1. The CDR3 is made up of 14 amino acids. Germline loops: CDR1 PRHDT, CDR2 FYEKMQ (reference sequence). The J segment lost 6 bases and the V segment lost 2 bases, leaving 6 bases of the junction unmatched. The CDR3 loop is CASSLSPDRNGYTF. CDR3 DNA sequence: TGTGCCAGCAGCTTAAGCCCGGACAGGAATGGCTACACCTTC.

This sequence joins TRBV7-9 and TRBJ2-3; D possibly corresponds to TRBD1 (6 bases). The CDR3 covers 15 residues. Trimming removed 5 bases from V and 1 base from J, with 13 bases in between. Germline V lookup: CDR1 SEHNR, CDR2 FQNEAQ (reference sequence). CDR3 loop: CASSPRQERTDTQYF. The CDR3, as DNA: TGTGCCAGCAGCCCCCGACAGGAACGCACAGATACGCAGTATTTT.

This clone was observed a single time. The chain carries TRBV5-5 and TRBJ1-2; weak D call: TRBD1 (5 bases). V shed 6 bases and J shed 0 bases, with 18 bases lying between them. The germline V gene has CDR1 SGHKS and CDR2 YYEKEE (reference sequence). The CDR3 loop spans 16 amino acids. CDR3 DNA: TGTGCCAGCAACATGGGGACTGTCCCAGCTAACTATGGCTACACCTTC. Translated, it gives CASNMGTVPANYGYTF. The full variable domain, in which reference TRBV5-5 and TRBJ1-2 provide the parts outside the CDR3, is DAGVTQSPTHLIKTRGQQVTLRCSPISGHKSVSWYQQVLGQGPQFIFQYYEKEERGRGNFPDRFSARQFPNYSSELNVNALLLGDSALYLCASNMGTVPANYGYTFGSGTRLTVV.